What follows are 26 T cell receptor beta chains derived from one specimen sequenced in a study of blood T cells in healthy people across ages. A sample-barcoded 5' primer and a J-beta primer mix were used in a second PCR of roughly 7 to 11 cycles. TCRdb recomputed calls from the 5' RACE reads with MiXCR, one row per CDR3 protein. The table shows roughly 1,700,000 distinct CDR3 sequences, with under 30% occurring only once. The specimen sequenced was blood. These receptors all come from a young woman in good health.

The J gene is TRBJ1-2, the V gene TRBV20-1; D might be TRBD1 (6 bases). This CDR3 region has 16 residues. Per the germline V gene, CDR1 is DFQATT and CDR2 is SNEGSKA (reference sequence). The V end was cut by 3 bases, the J end by 4 bases, with 21 bases between. CDR3 DNA: TGCAGTGCTAGCCGCGGGACACAAGGGGTTGGCTATGGCTACACCTTC. It codes for CSASRGTQGVGYGYTF.

This clonotype was counted many times. This rearrangement joins TRBV5-1 to TRBJ2-7, with a weak D call TRBD2 (7 bases). Germline CDR1 reads SGHRS; CDR2 reads YFSETQ. The CDR3 is 15 amino acids. Trimming shortened V by 0 bases and J by 3 bases, and 13 bases separated the two germline ends. In DNA, the CDR3 is TGCGCCAGCAGCTTGGGGGGGGGACAAGTCTACGAGCAGTACTTC. Translated: CASSLGGGQVYEQYF.

This rearrangement joins TRBV5-1 to TRBJ2-7; D unclear. This CDR3 contains 13 residues. Trimming shortened V by 0 bases and J by 5 bases, and 9 bases separated the two germline ends. Germline V gene sequence: CDR1 SGHRS, CDR2 YFSETQ. The CDR3 loop reads CASSLDRTHEQYF. DNA of the CDR3: TGCGCCAGCAGCTTGGACAGAACCCACGAGCAGTACTTC. The variable domain in full, completed from reference TRBV5-1 and TRBJ2-7, reads KAGVTQTPRYLIKTRGQQVTLSCSPISGHRSVSWYQQTPGQGLQFLFEYFSETQRNKGNFPGRFSGRQFSNSRSEMNVSTLELGDSALYLCASSLDRTHEQYFGPGTRLTVT.

The chain has TRBV14 and TRBJ1-4; no reliable D call. V was clipped by 4 bases and J by 5 bases, with 17 bases between them. The CDR3 has 16 amino acids. Germline CDR1 reads SGHDN; CDR2 reads FVKESK. CDR3: CASSRATGIWNEKLFF. DNA for the CDR3: TGTGCCAGCAGCCGCGCCACCGGGATCTGGAATGAAAAACTGTTTTTT.

The V and J genes are TRBV2 and TRBJ2-7; D is possibly TRBD1 (6 bases). Trimming stripped 9 bases from V and 2 bases from J, with 20 bases between. CDR3 length equals 15 residues. Germline V gene sequence: CDR1 SNHLY, CDR2 FYNNEI. CDR3 sequence reads: CASSINQGTTYEQYF. The CDR3 DNA reads TGTGCCAGTAGTATTAATCAGGGGACCACCTACGAGCAGTACTTC.

This clonotype has only a few counts. The chain couples TRBV7-9 to TRBJ2-1; D remains ambiguous. Germline V gives CDR1 SEHNR, CDR2 FQNEAQ (reference sequence). Trimming cost V 1 base and J 9 bases, with 16 bases left between them. CDR3 length: 15 residues. The CDR3 spells CASSLETALPTEQFF. The CDR3 nucleotides are TGTGCCAGCAGCTTAGAAACAGCTCTACCGACTGAGCAGTTCTTC. The variable domain in full, completed from reference TRBV7-9 and TRBJ2-1, reads DTGVSQNPRHKITKRGQNVTFRCDPISEHNRLYWYRQTLGQGPEFLTYFQNEAQLEKSRLLSDRFSAERPKGSFSTLEIQRTEQGDSAMYLCASSLETALPTEQFFGPGTRLTVL.

This clonotype was counted at least ten times. The chain carries TRBV29-1 and TRBJ2-1; the D gene is possibly TRBD2 (5 bases). This CDR3 is 14 amino acids long. CDR1 and CDR2 from the germline V gene are SQVTM and ANQGSEA. V was trimmed by 4 bases and J by 2 bases, leaving 12 bases between them. Written as DNA, the CDR3 is TGCAGCGTTGGTACTCGGGGTGCCTACAATGAGCAGTTCTTC. Amino acids: CSVGTRGAYNEQFF.

DNA of the CDR3: TGTGCCATTAACGACGACAGTGGGATCAATGAGCAGTTCTTC. It translates to CAINDDSGINEQFF. The chain is built from TRBV12-3 or TRBV12-4 and TRBJ2-1, with D tentatively TRBD1 (5 bases). The V end was cut by 10 bases, the J end by 6 bases, with 19 bases between. The CDR3 loop spans 14 amino acids.

A few counts support this clonotype. The chain joins TRBV2 to TRBJ2-3, with TRBD2 as a possible D gene (5 bases). This CDR3 has 14 amino acids. V lost 8 bases and J lost 0, with 12 bases in between. Germline CDR1 and CDR2: SNHLY and FYNNEI. Here the CDR3 reads CASQPSISTDTQYF. The CDR3 region has the DNA TGTGCCAGCCAACCTAGCATCAGCACAGATACGCAGTATTTT.

This clonotype was observed a few times. This chain joins TRBV10-3 and TRBJ1-2, with D hard to call. Germline V gives CDR1 ENHRY, CDR2 SYGVKD. There are 16 residues in the CDR3. V lost 3 bases and J 4 bases, leaving 18 bases between the germline ends. The CDR3 DNA follows: TGTGCCATCAGTGAAGTGTCCTCACAACGGGTCTATGGCTACACCTTC. Translated, it gives CAISEVSSQRVYGYTF.

This rearrangement joins TRBV4-1 to TRBJ1-1; 8 bases are shared with TRBD1. The V gene end was trimmed by 1 base and the J gene end by 0 bases; junction bases not matched to a gene: 4. The CDR3 loop spans 16 amino acids. Germline CDR1 reads MGHRA; CDR2 reads YSYEKL. The CDR3 here is CASSQGQGKVNTEAFF. Written as DNA, the CDR3 is TGCGCCAGCAGCCAAGGACAGGGGAAGGTGAACACTGAAGCTTTCTTT.

The chain links TRBV15 to TRBJ2-1; maybe TRBD2 (6 bases). The CDR3 consists of 14 residues. Germline CDR1 and CDR2: LNHNV and YYDKDF (reference sequence). The V and J ends lost 0 bases and 8 bases respectively, with 11 bases between them. The CDR3, as DNA: TGTGCCACCAGCAGAGAGGGCAGGGAGGATGAGCAGTTCTTC. This encodes CATSREGREDEQFF.

This clonotype was seen a few times. The rearrangement links TRBV5-1 to TRBJ2-5; possibly TRBD1 for D (5 bases). Germline CDR1 is SGHRS and CDR2 is YFSETQ. V was pared by 4 bases and J by 1 base, with 11 bases between. The CDR3 is 14 amino acids. CDR3 sequence reads: CASSPWGPQETQYF. The DNA for the CDR3 is TGCGCCAGCAGCCCCTGGGGCCCCCAAGAGACCCAGTACTTC.

This clonotype occurred a few times. This chain joins TRBV7-9 and TRBJ1-2, with 7 bases that match TRBD1. The V gene end was trimmed by 5 bases and the J gene end by 3 bases; junction bases not matched to a gene: 6. Germline V gene data show CDR1 as SEHNR and CDR2 as FQNEAQ (reference sequence). The CDR3 loop spans 14 amino acids. The CDR3 here is CASSMGQIYYGYTF. CDR3 nucleotides: TGTGCCAGCAGCATGGGACAGATCTACTATGGCTACACCTTC.

This clonotype was recorded at least ten times. V gene TRBV10-3 combines with J gene TRBJ2-1; D is possibly TRBD1 (6 bases). The CDR3 runs to 16 residues. V lost 8 bases and J lost 0, with 17 bases in between. Germline V gene data show CDR1 as ENHRY and CDR2 as SYGVKD. The CDR3 sequence: CAIGKGDESSYNEQFF. CDR3 DNA sequence: TGTGCCATCGGCAAGGGGGACGAGAGCTCCTACAATGAGCAGTTCTTC.

This clonotype was counted a few times. V is TRBV6-5 and J is TRBJ2-7, with 7 bases identical to TRBD1. CDR3 size: 14 residues. The ends lost 6 bases at V and 2 bases at J; junction bases unmatched: 7. From germline, CDR1 is MNHEY and CDR2 SVGAGI. CDR3 in amino acids: CASSPDRDAYEQYF. The DNA of the CDR3 is TGTGCCAGCAGCCCAGACAGGGACGCCTACGAGCAGTACTTC.

The chain joins TRBV2 to TRBJ2-3; 10 bases map to TRBD2. There are 15 residues in the CDR3. V gave up 10 bases and J gave up 1 base; unmatched junction bases: 8. Germline CDR1 SNHLY, CDR2 FYNNEI. The chain's CDR3 is CATTSGRGGTDTQYF. The DNA for the CDR3 is TGTGCCACCACCAGCGGGAGGGGGGGCACAGATACGCAGTATTTT.

A single count supports this clonotype. One junction end does not reproduce the germline sequence, and a read error may be involved. The J gene is TRBJ2-7, the V gene TRBV7-7; D may be TRBD1 (6 bases). The V gene's germline CDR1 is SSHAT and CDR2 FNYEAQ (reference sequence). The length of the CDR3 is 14 residues. In DNA, the CDR3 is TGTGCTAGCAGCTTAGGACAGCACTCCTACGAGCAGTACTTC. Its translation is CASSLGQHSYEQYF.

This clonotype has a single count. The genes are TRBV7-2 and TRBJ2-3; 8 bases map to TRBD1. The CDR3 extends over 16 amino acids. Germline trimming cut 5 bases from V and 3 bases from J; bases unmatched to any gene: 10. Germline assignment: CDR1 SGHTA and CDR2 FQGNSA. DNA of the CDR3: TGTGCCAGCAGCAAGCCTCAGGGGGCGCAGACAGATACGCAGTATTTT. Amino acids: CASSKPQGAQTDTQYF.

As concerns this clonotype: Sequence at one end of the junction differs from germline and may be a read error. The chain carries TRBV6-4 and TRBJ2-2; a weak D match, TRBD2 (5 bases). The germline CDR1 and CDR2 sequences are MRHNA and SNTAGT. CDR3 length: 13 amino acids. The CDR3 is CASSDKENGELFF. DNA of the CDR3: TGTGCCAGCAGTGACAAGGAGAACGGGGAGTTGTTTTTT.

V gene TRBV10-3 combines with J gene TRBJ2-7; weak D call: TRBD1 (7 bases). CDR3 length equals 14 residues. The V gene's germline CDR1 is ENHRY and CDR2 SYGVKD. V gave up 10 bases and J gave up 1 base, with 17 bases separating them. CDR3 in DNA: TGTGCCACCCAGAGTCCAGGGGGGTCCTACGAGCAGTACTTC. It encodes CATQSPGGSYEQYF.

The rearrangement uses TRBV20-1 and TRBJ2-5; 11 bases agree with TRBD2. Germline values: CDR1 DFQATT, CDR2 SNEGSKA (reference sequence). This CDR3 region has 13 residues. Trimming at V came to 7 bases and at J to 5 bases, leaving 6 bases not matched to a gene. The CDR3 DNA reads as TGCAGTGTCTCTAGCGGGGGGTACGAGACCCAGTACTTC. This codes for CSVSSGGYETQYF.

This clonotype was seen more than once but under ten times. The gene calls are TRBV3-1 and TRBJ2-7; 10 nucleotides line up with TRBD1. Germline V gene lookup returns CDR1 LGHDT and CDR2 YNNKEL (reference sequence). The CDR3 spans 15 residues. V lost 5 bases and J lost 2; bases outside the gene matches: 6. CDR3 loop: CASSARDRGTYEQYF. CDR3 nucleotides: TGTGCCAGCAGCGCCCGGGACAGGGGAACCTACGAGCAGTACTTC.

This clonotype appeared a few times. V and J are TRBV25-1 and TRBJ1-2; D is undetermined. Germline CDR1 reads MGHDK; CDR2 reads SYGVNS. The V end was cut by 2 bases, the J end by 6 bases, with 16 bases between. There are 15 residues in the CDR3. Here the CDR3 reads CASSESGRTKNGYTF. The CDR3 region has the DNA TGTGCCAGCAGTGAAAGCGGCAGAACGAAGAATGGCTACACCTTC.

Points on this clonotype: Possible read error: a much larger clone is one base away. This chain joins TRBV9 and TRBJ2-1; TRBD2 aligns across 7 bases. Germline V gene lookup returns CDR1 SGDLS and CDR2 YYNGEE. This CDR3 is built from 17 residues. In DNA, the CDR3 is TGTGCCAGCGGCGTCAGGGACTATAGGAGCTCCTACAATGAGCAGTTCTTC. Its translation: CASGVRDYRSSYNEQFF.

This clonotype was seen at least ten times. This chain connects TRBV9 to TRBJ2-2; either TRBD1 or TRBD2 may fit D (5 bases each). The CDR3 contains 13 residues. Trimming stripped 5 bases from V and 2 bases from J, with 7 bases between. Germline V gene sequence: CDR1 SGDLS, CDR2 YYNGEE. CDR3 residues: CASSGTNTGELFF. Here the CDR3 DNA reads TGTGCCAGCAGTGGGACCAACACCGGGGAGCTGTTTTTT.